These 3 T cell receptor beta chains share one sample of origin, sequenced in a study of shared clonotypes between healthy human individuals. Sequenced by immunoSEQ multiplex PCR; TCRdb stores in-frame clones only, minus some. The sample comprises about 480,000 clones, about three quarters of which are singletons, and under 15% rests with the top ten. Sample: PBMCs. These receptors were collected from a woman between 40 and 50 years old in good health. Some clones in this sample may be carry-over from other donors' samples.

J is TRBJ1-2 and V is TRBV4-2; the D is unclear. CDR3 length: 16 residues. CDR1 is LGHNA, CDR2 YNFKEQ, per germline. Trimming cost V 0 bases and J 4 bases, with 15 bases left between them. This CDR3 reads CASSQDPAAVVYGYTF. As DNA, the CDR3 is TGTGCCAGCAGCCAAGACCCCGCGGCAGTCGTCTATGGCTACACCTTC.

This sequence joins TRBV5-6 and TRBJ1-5; TRBD1 matches 8 bases. Trimming cost V 4 bases and J 7 bases; bases outside gene matches: 10. The CDR3 length is 15 residues. From germline, CDR1 is SGHDT and CDR2 YYEEEE. CDR3 coding DNA: TGTGCCAGCAGCGGTCAGGGGGCGGGCAGCCAGCCCCAGCATTTT. As protein: CASSGQGAGSQPQHF.

This clone was seen only once. Other DNA sequences from this sample encode an identical CDR3 as well. The chain links TRBV5-4 to TRBJ2-1; D is possibly TRBD2 (6 bases). Germline-derived CDR1 and CDR2 are SGHNT and YYREEE (reference sequence). The CDR3 covers 14 residues. V lost 4 bases, J lost 0 bases, and 8 bases lay in between. The CDR3 nucleotides are TGTGCCAGCAGCGGTAGCGGCTCCTACAATGAGCAGTTCTTC. This encodes CASSGSGSYNEQFF.